This T cell receptor beta chain was profiled in a study of response to subunit inactivated influenza vaccine. Study results and caveats: The authors offered the suggestion that each seasonal influenza vaccination recruits few new T cells.

Remarks on this clonotype: Its antigen is unknown.

MiXCR, applied by TCRdb to the RT-PCR reads, yields one record per CDR3 protein. Among 540,000 or so distinct CDR3 sequences listed, 13% were seen once. The TCR comes from a man aged 45-65 years who received an inactivated influenza vaccine. Specimen: PBMCs from blood, collected about 40 days after vaccination.

The CDR3 loop is CSAWSGGRVNEQFF. CDR3 nucleotide sequence: TGCAGTGCTTGGTCGGGAGGGAGGGTCAATGAGCAGTTCTTC. The genes are TRBV20-1 and TRBJ2-1; 8 bases map to TRBD2. Germline trimming cut 5 bases from V and 6 bases from J; bases unmatched to any gene: 9. The CDR3 has 14 amino acids. Germline-derived CDR1 and CDR2 are DFQATT and SNEGSKA (reference sequence).